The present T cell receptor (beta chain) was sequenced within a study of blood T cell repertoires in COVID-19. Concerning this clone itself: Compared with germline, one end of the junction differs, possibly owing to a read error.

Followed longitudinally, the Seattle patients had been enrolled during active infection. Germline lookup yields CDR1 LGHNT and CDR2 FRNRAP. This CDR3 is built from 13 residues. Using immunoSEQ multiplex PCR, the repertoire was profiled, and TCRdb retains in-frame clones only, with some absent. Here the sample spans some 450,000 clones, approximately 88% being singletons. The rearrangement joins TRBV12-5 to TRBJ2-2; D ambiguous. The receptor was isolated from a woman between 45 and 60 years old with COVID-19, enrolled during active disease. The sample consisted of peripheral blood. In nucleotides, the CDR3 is TGTGCTAGTGGTCTGGTCTACACCGGGGAGCTGTTTTTT. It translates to CASGLVYTGELFF.